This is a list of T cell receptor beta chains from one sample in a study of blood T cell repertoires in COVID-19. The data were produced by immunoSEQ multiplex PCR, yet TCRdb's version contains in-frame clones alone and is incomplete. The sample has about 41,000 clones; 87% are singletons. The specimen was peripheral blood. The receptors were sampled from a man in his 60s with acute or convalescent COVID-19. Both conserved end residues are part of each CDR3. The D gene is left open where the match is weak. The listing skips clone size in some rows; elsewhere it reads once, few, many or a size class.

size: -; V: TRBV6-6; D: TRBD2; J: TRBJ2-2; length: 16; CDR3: CASSLTAGGRGGELFF; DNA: TGTGCCAGCAGCCTCACGGCGGGGGGGCGCGGCGGGGAGCTGTTTTTT
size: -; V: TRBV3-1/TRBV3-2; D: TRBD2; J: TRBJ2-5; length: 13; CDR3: CASNQRGQETQYF; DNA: TGTGCCAGCAACCAGCGGGGACAAGAGACCCAGTACTTC
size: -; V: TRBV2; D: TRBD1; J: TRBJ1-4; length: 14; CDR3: CASRGQGPSEKLFF; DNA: TGTGCCAGCAGGGGACAGGGACCTAGTGAAAAACTGTTTTTT
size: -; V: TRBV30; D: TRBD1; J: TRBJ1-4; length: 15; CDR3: CAWSVRGTGVEKLFF; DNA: TGTGCCTGGAGTGTACGCGGGACAGGGGTCGAAAAACTGTTTTTT
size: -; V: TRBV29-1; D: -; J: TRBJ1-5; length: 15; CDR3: CSVGDGALGNQPQHF; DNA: TGCAGCGTAGGGGATGGGGCTTTGGGCAATCAGCCCCAGCATTTT
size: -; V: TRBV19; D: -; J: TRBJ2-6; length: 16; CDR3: CASRPTSNSGANVLTF; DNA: TGTGCCAGTAGGCCGACTTCCAACTCTGGGGCCAACGTCCTGACTTTC
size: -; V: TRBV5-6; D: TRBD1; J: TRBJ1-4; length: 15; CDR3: CASSRPGQANEKLFF; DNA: TGTGCCAGCAGCAGACCGGGACAGGCTAATGAAAAACTGTTTTTT
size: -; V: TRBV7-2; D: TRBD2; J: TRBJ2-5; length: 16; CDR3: CASSLGLLAGVETQYF; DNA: TGTGCCAGCAGCTTAGGGCTCCTAGCGGGGGTAGAGACCCAGTACTTC
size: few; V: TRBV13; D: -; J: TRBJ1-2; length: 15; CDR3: CASSPRGAWDYGYTF; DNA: TGTGCCAGCAGCCCGCGGGGGGCGTGGGACTATGGCTACACCTTC
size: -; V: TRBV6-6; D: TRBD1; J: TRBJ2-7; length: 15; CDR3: CASSPRTGNSYEQYF; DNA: TGTGCCAGCAGTCCCAGGACAGGTAATTCCTACGAGCAGTACTTC
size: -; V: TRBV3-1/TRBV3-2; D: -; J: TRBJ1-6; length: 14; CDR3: CASSQGGGGAPLHF; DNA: TGTGCCAGCAGCCAAGGCGGGGGAGGGGCGCCCCTCCACTTT
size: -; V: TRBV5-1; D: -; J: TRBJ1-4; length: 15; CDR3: CASSLDRADNEKLFF; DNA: TGCGCCAGCAGCTTGGACAGGGCGGATAATGAAAAACTGTTTTTT
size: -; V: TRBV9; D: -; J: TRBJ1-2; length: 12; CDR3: CASSAEGYGYTF; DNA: TGTGCCAGCAGCGCGGAGGGCTATGGCTACACCTTC
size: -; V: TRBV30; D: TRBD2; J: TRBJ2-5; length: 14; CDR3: CAWSEGGLIETQYF; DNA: TGTGCCTGGAGTGAGGGAGGGTTGATCGAGACCCAGTACTTC
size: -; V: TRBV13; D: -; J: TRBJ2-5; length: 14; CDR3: CASSLGRRLAEQYF; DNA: TGTGCCAGCAGCTTAGGGCGCCGCCTGGCGGAGCAGTACTTC
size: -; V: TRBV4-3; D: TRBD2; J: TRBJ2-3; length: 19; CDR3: CASSQPPARGGRSADTQYF; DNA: TGCGCCAGCAGCCAGCCTCCTGCGCGGGGGGGCCGTAGCGCAGATACGCAGTATTTT
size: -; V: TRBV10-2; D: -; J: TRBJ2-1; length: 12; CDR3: CASMFGGNEQFF; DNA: TGCGCCAGCATGTTCGGGGGTAATGAGCAGTTCTTC
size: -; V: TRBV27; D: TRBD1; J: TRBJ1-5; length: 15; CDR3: CASRSSGGFNQPQHF; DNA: TGTGCCAGCAGGTCCTCAGGGGGCTTTAATCAGCCCCAGCATTTT
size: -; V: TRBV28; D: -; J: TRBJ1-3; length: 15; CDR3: CASKPAAASGNTIYF; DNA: TGTGCCAGCAAACCTGCGGCAGCCTCTGGAAACACCATATATTTT
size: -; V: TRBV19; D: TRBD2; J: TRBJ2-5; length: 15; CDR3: CASTDGGGGQETQYF; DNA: TGTGCCAGTACCGACGGCGGGGGGGGCCAAGAGACCCAGTACTTC
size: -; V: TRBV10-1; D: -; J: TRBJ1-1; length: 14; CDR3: CASSETPGETEAFF; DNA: TGCGCCAGCAGTGAAACCCCAGGGGAAACTGAAGCTTTCTTT
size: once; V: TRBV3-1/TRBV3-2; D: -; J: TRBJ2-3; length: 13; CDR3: CASSQVQPGTQYF; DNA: TGTGCCAGCAGCCAAGTACAACCAGGTACGCAGTATTTT
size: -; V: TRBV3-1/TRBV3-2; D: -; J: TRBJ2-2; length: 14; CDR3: CASSHLTNTGELFF; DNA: TGTGCCAGCAGCCACCTAACGAACACCGGGGAGCTGTTTTTT
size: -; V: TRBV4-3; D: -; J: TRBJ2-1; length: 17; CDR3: CASSQDRSSLSYNEQFF; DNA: TGCGCCAGCAGCCAAGATAGGAGCAGCCTGTCCTACAATGAGCAGTTCTTC
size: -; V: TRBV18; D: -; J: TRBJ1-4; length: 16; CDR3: CASSPPMGGRNEKLFF; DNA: TGTGCCAGCTCACCACCGATGGGGGGACGAAATGAAAAACTGTTTTTT
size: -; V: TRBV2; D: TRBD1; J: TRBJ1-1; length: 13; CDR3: CASTGQGRTEAFF; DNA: TGTGCCAGCACGGGACAGGGGAGAACTGAAGCTTTCTTT
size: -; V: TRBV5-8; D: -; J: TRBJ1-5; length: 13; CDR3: CASSVAGNQPQHF; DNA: TGTGCCAGCAGTGTCGCGGGCAATCAGCCCCAGCATTTT
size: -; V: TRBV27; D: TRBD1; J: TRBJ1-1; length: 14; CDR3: CASSLSTGIAEAFF; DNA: TGTGCCAGCAGTTTATCGACAGGGATCGCTGAAGCTTTCTTT
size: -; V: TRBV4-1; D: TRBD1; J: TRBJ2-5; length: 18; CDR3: CASSQDRKFGTGGETQYF; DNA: TGCGCCAGCAGCCAAGACCGCAAGTTTGGGACAGGGGGTGAGACCCAGTACTTC
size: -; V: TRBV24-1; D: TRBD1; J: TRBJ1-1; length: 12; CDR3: CATSDVQGEAFF; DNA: TGTGCCACCAGTGATGTACAGGGGGAGGCTTTCTTT
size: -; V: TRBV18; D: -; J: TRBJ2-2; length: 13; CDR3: CASSPANTGELFF; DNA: TGTGCCAGCTCACCCGCGAACACCGGGGAGCTGTTTTTT
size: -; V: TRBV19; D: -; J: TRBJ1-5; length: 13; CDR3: CASSNRWNQPQHF; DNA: TGTGCCAGTAGTAACAGGTGGAATCAGCCCCAGCATTTT
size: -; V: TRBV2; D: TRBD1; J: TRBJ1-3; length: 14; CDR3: CASRETGVGNTIYF; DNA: TGTGCCAGCAGGGAAACAGGGGTTGGAAACACCATATATTTT
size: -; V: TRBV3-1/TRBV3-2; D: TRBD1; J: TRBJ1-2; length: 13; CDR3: CASSAQGSYGYTF; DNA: TGTGCCAGCAGCGCACAGGGGAGCTATGGCTACACCTTC
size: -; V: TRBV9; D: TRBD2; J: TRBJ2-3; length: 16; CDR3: CASSVSSGGAGDTQYF; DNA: TGTGCCAGCAGCGTCTCTAGCGGGGGGGCAGGGGATACGCAGTATTTT
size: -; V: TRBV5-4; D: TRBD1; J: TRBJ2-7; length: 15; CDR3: CASSVPGQGIDEQYF; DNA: TGTGCCAGCAGCGTACCGGGACAGGGGATCGACGAGCAGTACTTC
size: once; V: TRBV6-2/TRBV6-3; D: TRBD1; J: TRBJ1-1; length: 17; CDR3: CASSPGGQIDLATEAFF; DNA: TGTGCCAGCAGTCCAGGGGGACAGATCGATTTAGCCACTGAAGCTTTCTTT
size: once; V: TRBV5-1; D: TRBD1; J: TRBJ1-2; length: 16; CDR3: CASSLGQGARIGGYTF; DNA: TGCGCCAGCAGCTTGGGACAGGGAGCTCGAATTGGGGGCTACACCTTC
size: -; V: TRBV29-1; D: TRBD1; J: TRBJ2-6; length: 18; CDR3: CSVALHRGRSSGANVLTF; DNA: TGCAGCGTAGCTCTCCACAGGGGGAGATCCTCTGGGGCCAACGTCCTGACTTTC
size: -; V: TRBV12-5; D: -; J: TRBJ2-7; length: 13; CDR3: CASGLVQGSEQYF; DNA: TGTGCTAGTGGTTTGGTACAGGGATCCGAGCAGTACTTC
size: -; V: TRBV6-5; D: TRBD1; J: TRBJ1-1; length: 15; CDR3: CASRLRGTGNTEAFF; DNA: TGTGCCAGCAGGCTACGGGGGACAGGTAACACTGAAGCTTTCTTT
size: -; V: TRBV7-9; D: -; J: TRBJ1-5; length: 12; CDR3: CASSKDSQPQHF; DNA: TGTGCCAGCAGCAAGGACAGTCAGCCCCAGCATTTT
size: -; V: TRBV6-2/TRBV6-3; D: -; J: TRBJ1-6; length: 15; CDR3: CASSFRSGINSPLHF; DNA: TGTGCCAGCAGTTTCCGTAGCGGAATTAATTCACCCCTCCACTTT
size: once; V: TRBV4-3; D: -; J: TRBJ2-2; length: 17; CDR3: CASSQGVGGHNTGELFF; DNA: TGCGCCAGCAGCCAGGGCGTGGGGGGGCACAACACCGGGGAGCTGTTTTTT
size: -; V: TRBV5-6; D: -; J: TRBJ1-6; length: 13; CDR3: CASSLGRNSPLHF; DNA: TGTGCCAGCAGCTTGGGCAGAAATTCACCCCTCCACTTT
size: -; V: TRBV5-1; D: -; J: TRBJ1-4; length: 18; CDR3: CASSLEWTISKGREKLFF; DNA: TGCGCCAGCAGCTTGGAGTGGACGATCTCGAAGGGGCGGGAAAAACTGTTTTTT
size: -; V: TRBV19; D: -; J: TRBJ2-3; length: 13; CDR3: CASSISDRDTQYF; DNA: TGTGCCAGTAGTATATCGGACAGAGATACGCAGTATTTT